This TCR beta chain was sequenced for a study of OX40 agonist ivuxolimab in advanced cancers. Study-level results: At 0.1 to 3.0 mg/kg and by week 6, CD4+ and CD8+ T cells in the blood had expanded clonally.

The CDR3 is 14 amino acids. Germline V CDR1 and CDR2: SGHDT, YYEEEE. The V end lost 4 bases, the J end lost 5 bases, and 15 bases lay between the germline ends. With respect to this clone: What it recognizes is unknown.

Samples were taken at baseline and on day 1 of cycles 4 and 7. Repertoires were generated with immunoSEQ multiplex PCR, while TCRdb's copy carries only in-frame clones and drops some. The sample records 78,000 or so clones, 92% being singletons. The chain combines TRBV5-6 with TRBJ1-2; D ambiguous. The input for sequencing was CD4+ or CD8+ T cells sorted from blood, taken in a trial of the OX40 agonist ivuxolimab. The sequence was collected from an adult with an advanced solid tumor such as melanoma, head and neck, liver or kidney cancer. The DNA for the CDR3 is TGTGCCAGCAGCCCGCTGGGGATTGTGTATGGCTACACCTTC. It specifies CASSPLGIVYGYTF.